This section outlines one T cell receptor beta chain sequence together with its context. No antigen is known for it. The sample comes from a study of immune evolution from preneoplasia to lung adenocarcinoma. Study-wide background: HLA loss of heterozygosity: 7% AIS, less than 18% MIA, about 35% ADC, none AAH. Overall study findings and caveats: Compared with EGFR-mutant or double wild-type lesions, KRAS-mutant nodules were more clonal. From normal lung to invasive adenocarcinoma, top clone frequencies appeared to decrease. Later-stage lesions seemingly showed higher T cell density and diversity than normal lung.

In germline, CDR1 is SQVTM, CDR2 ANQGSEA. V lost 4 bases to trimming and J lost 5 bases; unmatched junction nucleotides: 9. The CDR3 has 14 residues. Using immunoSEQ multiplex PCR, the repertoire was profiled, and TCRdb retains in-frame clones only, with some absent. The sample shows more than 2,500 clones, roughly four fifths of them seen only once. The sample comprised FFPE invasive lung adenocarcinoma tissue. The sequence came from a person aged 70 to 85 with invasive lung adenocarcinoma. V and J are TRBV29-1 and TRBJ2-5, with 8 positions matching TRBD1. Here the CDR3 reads CSVVPGTGRETQYF. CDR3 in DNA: TGCAGCGTTGTACCCGGGACAGGTCGTGAGACCCAGTACTTC.